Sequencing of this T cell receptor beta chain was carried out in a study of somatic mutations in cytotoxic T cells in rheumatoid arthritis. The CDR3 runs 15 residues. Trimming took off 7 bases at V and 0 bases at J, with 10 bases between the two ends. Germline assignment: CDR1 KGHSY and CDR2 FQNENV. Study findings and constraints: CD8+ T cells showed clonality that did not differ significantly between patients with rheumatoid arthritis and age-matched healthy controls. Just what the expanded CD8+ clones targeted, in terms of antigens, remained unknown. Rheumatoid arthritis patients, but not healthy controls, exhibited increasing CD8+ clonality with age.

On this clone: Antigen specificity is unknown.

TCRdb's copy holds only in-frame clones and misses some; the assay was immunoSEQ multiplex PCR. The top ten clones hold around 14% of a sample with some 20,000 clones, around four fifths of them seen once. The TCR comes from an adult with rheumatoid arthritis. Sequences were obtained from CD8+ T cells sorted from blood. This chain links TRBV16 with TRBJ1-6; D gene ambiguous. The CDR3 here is CASTLEGSYNSPLHF. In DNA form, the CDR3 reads TGTGCCAGCACCTTAGAGGGCTCCTATAATTCACCCCTCCACTTT.